This T cell receptor (beta chain) was profiled in a study of shared T cell receptors in the human thymus. The length of the CDR3 is 15 residues. Trimming removed 7 bases from V and 2 bases from J, with 18 bases in between. The germline V gene has CDR1 MNHEY and CDR2 SMNVEV (reference sequence). Sequenced by immunoSEQ multiplex PCR; TCRdb stores in-frame clones only, minus some. The repertoire has 630,000 or so clones, about 89% of them found once; the top ten carry 0.0094%. These same records also appear under a second study, on human thymus T cells. That paper adds: The donors were infants in Finland with congenital heart defects, otherwise immunologically healthy. Thymic resections from corrective heart surgery supplied the tissue.

The sequenced sample was thymocytes. The chain uses TRBV27 and TRBJ2-7; possible D gene TRBD1, 7 bases. The TCR was taken from a boy younger than two with a congenital heart defect. The CDR3 DNA reads as TGTGCCAGCACCTCCTGGACAGGCGGGACCTACGAGCAGTACTTC. This codes for CASTSWTGGTYEQYF.